These 28 T cell receptor beta chains were sequenced from one sample in a study of T cell responses to AZD1222 COVID-19 vaccine. Some clones are missing from TCRdb's copy, which holds only in-frame ones; the method was immunoSEQ multiplex PCR. The data show around 150,000 clones, under 95% seen once. The starting material was peripheral blood, obtained on day 0 of AZD1222 vaccination. The receptors originated from an adult in good health.

The chain uses TRBV3-1 (or the pseudogene TRBV3-2) and TRBJ2-7; 8 bases map to TRBD1. Looked up from germline, CDR1 is LGHDT and CDR2 is YNNKEL (reference sequence). This CDR3 is 15 amino acids long. The trim removed 4 bases at V and 7 bases at J, leaving 12 bases unmatched. DNA for the CDR3: TGTGCCAGCAGCCCGACCGGGACAGGCTTACGGGAGCAGTACTTC. The encoded protein is CASSPTGTGLREQYF.

The rearrangement uses TRBV12-3 or TRBV12-4 and TRBJ2-7, with D possibly TRBD1 on 6 matching bases. The CDR3 totals 13 residues. Trimming pared 6 bases from V and 3 bases from J, leaving 12 bases between. The DNA for the CDR3 is TGTGCCAGCAGCCGTTTAGGGGGCTACGAGCAGTACTTC. Translated, it gives CASSRLGGYEQYF.

The gene calls are TRBV6-1 and TRBJ1-5; D might be TRBD1 (6 bases). Germline CDR1 and CDR2: MNHNS and SASEGT. This CDR3 is built from 17 residues. V was clipped by 2 bases and J by 0 bases, with 14 bases between them. CDR3 sequence: CASSEYRTAISNQPQHF. In DNA form, the CDR3 reads TGTGCCAGCAGTGAATATCGGACAGCTATTAGCAATCAGCCCCAGCATTTT.

The rearrangement joins TRBV19 to TRBJ2-7; 7 positions match TRBD1. J was trimmed by 2 bases and V by 4 bases; bases with no gene match: 2. The CDR3 length is 13 residues. The germline V gene has CDR1 LNHDA and CDR2 SQIVND (reference sequence). CDR3 loop: CASSTGQPYEQYF. The CDR3 coding sequence is TGTGCCAGTAGTACGGGACAGCCCTACGAGCAGTACTTC.

The chain recombines TRBV11-2 with TRBJ2-1; D possibly corresponds to TRBD1 (8 bases). Germline CDR1 SGHAT, CDR2 FQNNGV. With 4 bases removed from V and 4 bases from J, the gap between germline ends came to 14 bases. This CDR3 spans 15 amino acids. The CDR3 here is CASSSGQGLYNEQFF. DNA for the CDR3: TGTGCCAGCAGCTCAGGACAGGGACTATACAATGAGCAGTTCTTC.

V gene TRBV29-1 combines with J gene TRBJ2-1; D not resolved. The CDR3 runs 15 residues. The germline V gene has CDR1 SQVTM and CDR2 ANQGSEA. Trimming left V 6 bases short and J 4 bases short, with 19 bases between. CDR3 protein: CSVPLPAGVYNEQFF. The CDR3 bases are TGCAGCGTCCCACTTCCGGCAGGAGTTTACAATGAGCAGTTCTTC.

This clone was detected only once. The V gene is TRBV29-1, the J gene TRBJ2-5; D unclear. The germline gives CDR1 SQVTM, CDR2 ANQGSEA. This CDR3 has 10 residues. The V gene lost 5 bases and the J gene lost 5 bases, with 6 bases spanning the gap. The CDR3 DNA reads as TGCAGCGTTTACTGGGAGACCCAGTACTTC. Protein product: CSVYWETQYF.

Comment on this clone: The junction shows a germline mismatch at one end, possibly a read error. The chain uses TRBV7-2 and TRBJ2-7; a weak D match, TRBD2 (5 bases). Germline values: CDR1 SGHTA, CDR2 FQGNSA. This CDR3 is built from 13 residues. In DNA form, the CDR3 reads TGTGCCAGCAGCGTAGCGAGTCTCTACGAGCAGTACTTC. The encoded protein is CASSVASLYEQYF.

The CDR3: CASSQLRLAGASYNEQFF. DNA of the CDR3: TGCGCCAGCAGCCAACTTCGACTAGCGGGAGCCTCCTACAATGAGCAGTTCTTC. The gene calls are TRBV4-1 and TRBJ2-1; 12 bases map to TRBD2. The CDR3 contains 18 residues. Germline V gene lookup returns CDR1 MGHRA and CDR2 YSYEKL. Unmatched junction bases numbered 5, after V lost 2 bases and J lost 0 bases.

CDR3 sequence reads: CASSGTGLNNEQFF. The CDR3 DNA reads TGTGCCAGCAGCGGGACAGGCCTCAACAATGAGCAGTTCTTC. The rearrangement joins TRBV7-2 to TRBJ2-1; TRBD1 agrees at 8 bases. V was clipped by 5 bases and J by 5 bases; unmatched bases: 5. Germline V gene lookup returns CDR1 SGHTA and CDR2 FQGNSA. The CDR3 has 14 residues. The variable domain in full, completed from reference TRBV7-2 and TRBJ2-1, reads GAGVSQSPSNKVTEKGKDVELRCDPISGHTALYWYRQSLGQGLEFLIYFQGNSAPDKSGLPSDRFSAERTGGSVSTLTIQRTQQEDSAVYLCASSGTGLNNEQFFGPGTRLTVL.

The chain combines TRBV6-5 with TRBJ1-6; TRBD1 is a possible D gene (5 bases). The V gene lost 6 bases and the J gene lost 10 bases, with 16 bases spanning the gap. The CDR3 loop spans 14 amino acids. Looked up from germline, CDR1 is MNHEY and CDR2 is SVGAGI. The chain's CDR3 is CASSRGQGNSPLHF. CDR3 bases: TGTGCCAGCAGCCGAGGGCAGGGTAACTCACCCCTCCACTTT.

The chain joins TRBV2 to TRBJ1-4; unclear D gene. The germline gives CDR1 SNHLY, CDR2 FYNNEI. V dropped 6 bases and J dropped 5 bases, with 16 bases sitting between them. This CDR3 comprises 15 residues. The CDR3 protein is CASSANKEGNEKLFF. CDR3 DNA: TGTGCCAGCAGCGCGAACAAGGAAGGGAATGAAAAACTGTTTTTT.

This clone was found once. The chain employs TRBV3-1 (or the pseudogene TRBV3-2) and TRBJ2-1, with D uncertain. The V gene's germline CDR1 is LGHDT and CDR2 YNNKEL (reference sequence). With 4 bases removed from V and 8 bases from J, the gap between germline ends came to 6 bases. The CDR3 extends over 11 amino acids. CDR3 coding DNA: TGTGCCAGCAGCCTAGTGGATGAGCAGTTCTTC. Its protein is CASSLVDEQFF.

The J gene is TRBJ2-1, the V gene TRBV19; TRBD1 matches 10 bases. With V trimmed by 3 bases and J by 4 bases, 6 bases remained unmatched. CDR1 LNHDA and CDR2 SQIVND come from the germline V gene (reference sequence). This CDR3 is 16 amino acids long. The CDR3: CASSIDRGLPYNEQFF. The CDR3 region has the DNA TGTGCCAGTAGTATCGACAGGGGGCTCCCATACAATGAGCAGTTCTTC.

This chain joins TRBV20-1 and TRBJ2-7; TRBD2 agrees at 7 bases. The junction had 11 bases not matched to a gene; V was cut back by 3 bases and J by 0 bases. Germline V gene data show CDR1 as DFQATT and CDR2 as SNEGSKA (reference sequence). CDR3 length equals 16 residues. CDR3 bases: TGCAGTGCTAGTGGGACCACTAGCGCTTCCTCCTACGAGCAGTACTTC. Translating gives CSASGTTSASSYEQYF.

This chain links TRBV19 with TRBJ1-4; 7 nucleotides match TRBD1. The germline V gene encodes CDR1 LNHDA and CDR2 SQIVND (reference sequence). The J segment lost 8 bases and the V segment lost 5 bases, leaving 8 bases of the junction unmatched. CDR3 length: 14 residues. DNA of the CDR3: TGTGCCAGTAGTTTCCGACAGGGACGGGAAAAACTGTTTTTT. This sequence encodes CASSFRQGREKLFF.

This chain links TRBV9 with TRBJ2-2; 12 bases are shared with TRBD2. V trimming: 3 bases; J trimming: 6 bases; junction bases outside the gene matches: 3. The CDR3 spans 15 residues. Germline V gene data show CDR1 as SGDLS and CDR2 as YYNGEE. In nucleotides, the CDR3 is TGTGCCAGCAGCGACCGACTAGCGGGAGCCGGGGAGCTGTTTTTT. It specifies CASSDRLAGAGELFF. Full variable domain (outside the CDR3, taken from reference TRBV9 and TRBJ2-2): DSGVTQTPKHLITATGQRVTLRCSPRSGDLSVYWYQQSLDQGLQFLIQYYNGEERAKGNILERFSAQQFPDLHSELNLSSLELGDSALYFCASSDRLAGAGELFFGEGSRLTVL.

The chain couples TRBV7-8 to TRBJ2-2; D possibly corresponds to TRBD2 (5 bases). This CDR3 region has 15 residues. Germline CDR1 reads SGHVS; CDR2 reads FQNEAQ. The ends were cut back, 5 bases at V and 6 bases at J, with 16 bases in the middle. In DNA, the CDR3 is TGTGCCAGCAGCGCTACTAGAAATCAGGCCGGGGAGCTGTTTTTT. This translates into CASSATRNQAGELFF.

Concerning this clone itself: Other nucleotide sequences in the sample specify the same CDR3. This chain uses TRBV28 with TRBJ1-2, with unresolved D. The CDR3 has 12 residues. Per germline, CDR1 MDHEN and CDR2 SYDVKM. V lost 2 bases and J 5 bases, leaving 6 bases between the germline ends. CDR3 DNA: TGTGCCAGCAGTTTAGGAGCATATGGCTACACCTTC. Protein sequence: CASSLGAYGYTF.

CDR3 region: CASSPTIRGTEAFF. The CDR3 DNA follows: TGTGCCAGCAGTCCGACGATCCGGGGCACTGAAGCTTTCTTT. The rearrangement uses TRBV27 and TRBJ1-1, with D uncertain. V was pared by 5 bases and J by 4 bases, with 14 bases between. The CDR3 is made up of 14 amino acids. Germline V gene lookup returns CDR1 MNHEY and CDR2 SMNVEV (reference sequence).

The CDR3 region has the DNA TGTGCCAGTAGTCTATCAGGGCTTAACAACTATGGCTACACCTTC. Its translation is CASSLSGLNNYGYTF. This sequence joins TRBV19 and TRBJ1-2, with a possible D match to TRBD1 (5 bases). V lost 5 bases to trimming and J lost 2 bases, with 15 bases between them. CDR1 and CDR2 from the germline V gene are LNHDA and SQIVND (reference sequence). CDR3 size: 15 residues.

The gene calls are TRBV5-6 and TRBJ2-7, with a weak D call TRBD2 (6 bases). The CDR3 extends over 13 amino acids. The germline V gene encodes CDR1 SGHDT and CDR2 YYEEEE. V was trimmed by 4 bases and J by 0 bases, leaving 8 bases between them. CDR3 loop: CASSTTSSYEQYF. The DNA for the CDR3 is TGTGCCAGCAGCACGACTAGCTCCTACGAGCAGTACTTC.

The V and J genes are TRBV6-2 or TRBV6-3 and TRBJ2-7, with TRBD1 identical over 8 bases. The CDR3 consists of 15 residues. Germline CDR1 is MNHEY and CDR2 is SVGEGT. With 4 bases clipped from V and 0 bases from J, the junction kept 5 bases outside the gene matches. CDR3 sequence: CASSLQGGVSYEQYF. CDR3 sequence (DNA): TGTGCCAGCAGTTTACAGGGGGGAGTCTCCTACGAGCAGTACTTC.

This clone was picked up a small number of times. The rearrangement links TRBV27 to TRBJ2-3; 9 bases align to TRBD2. The CDR3 has 17 residues. Trimming took 2 bases from V and 1 from J; bases not matched to a gene: 7. Germline V gene data show CDR1 as MNHEY and CDR2 as SMNVEV (reference sequence). CDR3: CASSLAGGPYGTDTQYF. The CDR3 nucleotides are TGTGCCAGCAGTTTAGCGGGAGGGCCTTATGGCACAGATACGCAGTATTTT.

The chain uses TRBV7-9 and TRBJ1-2, with TRBD1 as a possible D gene (5 bases). CDR3 length equals 14 residues. The germline CDR1 and CDR2 sequences are SEHNR and FQNEAQ (reference sequence). The V and J ends lost 0 bases and 4 bases respectively, with 9 bases between them. The CDR3 DNA reads TGTGCCAGCAGCTTAGCTCAGGGCTCCTATGGCTACACCTTC. Amino acids: CASSLAQGSYGYTF.

This chain uses TRBV5-5 with TRBJ1-1; D remains unclear. The CDR3 totals 14 residues. The V and J ends lost 2 bases and 4 bases respectively, with 12 bases between them. Germline lookup yields CDR1 SGHKS and CDR2 YYEKEE (reference sequence). CDR3: CASSFWGGATEAFF. For the CDR3, the DNA is TGTGCCAGCAGCTTTTGGGGAGGCGCCACTGAAGCTTTCTTT.

The J gene is TRBJ2-2, the V gene TRBV7-2; 9 nucleotides match TRBD2. Germline CDR1 and CDR2: SGHTA and FQGNSA. This CDR3 has 15 amino acids. Trimming took 5 bases from V and 3 from J; bases not matched to a gene: 4. The CDR3 nucleotides read TGTGCCAGCAGCGCGCTAGCGGGATACACCGGGGAGCTGTTTTTT. Amino acids: CASSALAGYTGELFF.

The chain uses TRBV25-1 and TRBJ2-1; unclear D gene. Trimming took 2 bases from V and 4 from J, leaving 18 bases between them. The CDR3 contains 17 residues. Germline V gene data show CDR1 as MGHDK and CDR2 as SYGVNS. CDR3 loop: CASSETGRSSFYNEQFF. For the CDR3, the DNA is TGTGCCAGCAGTGAAACTGGGCGGAGCTCTTTTTACAATGAGCAGTTCTTC.